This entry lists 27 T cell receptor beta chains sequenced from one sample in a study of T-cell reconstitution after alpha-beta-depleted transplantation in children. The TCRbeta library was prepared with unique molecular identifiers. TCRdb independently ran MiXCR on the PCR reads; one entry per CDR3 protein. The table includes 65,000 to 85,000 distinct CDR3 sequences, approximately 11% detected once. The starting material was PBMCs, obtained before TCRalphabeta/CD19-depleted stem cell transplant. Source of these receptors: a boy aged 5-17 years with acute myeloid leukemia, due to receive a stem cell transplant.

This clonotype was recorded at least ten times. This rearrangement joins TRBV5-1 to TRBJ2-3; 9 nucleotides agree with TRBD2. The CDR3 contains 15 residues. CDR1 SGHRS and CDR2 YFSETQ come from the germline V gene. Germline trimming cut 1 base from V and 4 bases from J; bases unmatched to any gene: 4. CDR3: CASSLRGGAADTQYF. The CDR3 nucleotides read TGCGCCAGCAGCTTGCGCGGGGGGGCCGCAGATACGCAGTATTTT.

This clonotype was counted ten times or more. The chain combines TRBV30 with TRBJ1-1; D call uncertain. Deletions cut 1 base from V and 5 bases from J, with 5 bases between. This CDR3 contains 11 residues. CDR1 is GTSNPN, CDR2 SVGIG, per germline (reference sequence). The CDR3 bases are TGTGCCTGGAGTGAGAGGACTGAAGCTTTCTTT. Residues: CAWSERTEAFF.

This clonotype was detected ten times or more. CDR3 in amino acids: CSARDHPVYEQYF. For the CDR3, the DNA is TGCAGTGCTAGAGATCATCCAGTCTACGAGCAGTACTTC. The chain uses TRBV20-1 and TRBJ2-7, with D unresolved. The germline gives CDR1 DFQATT, CDR2 SNEGSKA (reference sequence). The V end lost 0 bases, the J end lost 3 bases, and 9 bases lay between the germline ends. The CDR3 totals 13 residues.

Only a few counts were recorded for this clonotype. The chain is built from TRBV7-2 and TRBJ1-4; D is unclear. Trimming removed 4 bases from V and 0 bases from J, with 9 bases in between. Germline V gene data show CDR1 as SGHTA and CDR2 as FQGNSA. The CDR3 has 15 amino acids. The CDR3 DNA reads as TGTGCCAGCAGCTCGGACGGCACAACTAATGAAAAACTGTTTTTT. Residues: CASSSDGTTNEKLFF.

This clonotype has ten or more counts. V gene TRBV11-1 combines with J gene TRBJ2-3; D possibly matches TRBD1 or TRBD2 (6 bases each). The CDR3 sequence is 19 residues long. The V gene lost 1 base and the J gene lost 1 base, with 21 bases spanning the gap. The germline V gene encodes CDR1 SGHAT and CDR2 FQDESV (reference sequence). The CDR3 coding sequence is TGTGCCAGCAGCTTAGGGAGGGACACTTCAAACGTTCGCACAGATACGCAGTATTTT. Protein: CASSLGRDTSNVRTDTQYF.

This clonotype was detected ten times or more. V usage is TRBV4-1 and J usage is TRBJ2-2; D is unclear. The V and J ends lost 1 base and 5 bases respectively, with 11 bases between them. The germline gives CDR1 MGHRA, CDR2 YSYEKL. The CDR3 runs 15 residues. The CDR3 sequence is CASSQAMRSTGELFF. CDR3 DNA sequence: TGCGCCAGCAGCCAAGCAATGCGGAGTACCGGGGAGCTGTTTTTT.

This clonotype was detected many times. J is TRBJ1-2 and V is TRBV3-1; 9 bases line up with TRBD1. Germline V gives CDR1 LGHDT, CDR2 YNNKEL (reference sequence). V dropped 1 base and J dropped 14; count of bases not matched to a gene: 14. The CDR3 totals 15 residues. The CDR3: CASSQVSGTGRVRTF. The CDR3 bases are TGTGCCAGCAGCCAAGTCTCCGGGACAGGGAGGGTTCGGACCTTC.

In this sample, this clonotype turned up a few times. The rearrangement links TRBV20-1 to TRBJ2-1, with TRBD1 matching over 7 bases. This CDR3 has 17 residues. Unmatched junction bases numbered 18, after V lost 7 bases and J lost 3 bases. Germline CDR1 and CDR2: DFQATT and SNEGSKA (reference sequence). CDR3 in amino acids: CSVEGGGGASYYNEQFF. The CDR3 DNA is TGCAGTGTCGAAGGGGGCGGCGGAGCCTCCTACTACAATGAGCAGTTCTTC.

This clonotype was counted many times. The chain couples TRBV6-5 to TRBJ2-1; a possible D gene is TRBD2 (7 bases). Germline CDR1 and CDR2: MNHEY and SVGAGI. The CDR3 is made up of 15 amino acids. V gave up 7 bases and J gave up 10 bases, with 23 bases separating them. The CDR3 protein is CASIRGGGSLGEQFF. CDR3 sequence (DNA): TGTGCCAGCATTAGGGGGGGAGGCTCTTTAGGAGAGCAGTTCTTC.

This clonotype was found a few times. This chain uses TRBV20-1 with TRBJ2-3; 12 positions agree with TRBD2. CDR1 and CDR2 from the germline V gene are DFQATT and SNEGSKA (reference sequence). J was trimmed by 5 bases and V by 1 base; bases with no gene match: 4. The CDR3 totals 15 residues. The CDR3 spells CSARGLAGGRDTQYF. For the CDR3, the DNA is TGCAGTGCTAGAGGCCTAGCGGGAGGGAGAGATACGCAGTATTTT.

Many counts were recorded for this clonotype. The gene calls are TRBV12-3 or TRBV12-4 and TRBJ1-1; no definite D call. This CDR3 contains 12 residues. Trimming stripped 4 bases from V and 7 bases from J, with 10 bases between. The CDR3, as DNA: TGTGCCAGCAGTTACGGGCTCAGTGAAGCTTTCTTT. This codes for CASSYGLSEAFF.

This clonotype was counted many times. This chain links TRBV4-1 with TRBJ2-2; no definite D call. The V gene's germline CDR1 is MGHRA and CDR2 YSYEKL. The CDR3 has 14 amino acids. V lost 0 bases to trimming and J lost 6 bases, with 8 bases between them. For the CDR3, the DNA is TGCGCCAGCAGCCAAGACTCGATCCCCGGGGAGCTGTTTTTT. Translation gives CASSQDSIPGELFF.

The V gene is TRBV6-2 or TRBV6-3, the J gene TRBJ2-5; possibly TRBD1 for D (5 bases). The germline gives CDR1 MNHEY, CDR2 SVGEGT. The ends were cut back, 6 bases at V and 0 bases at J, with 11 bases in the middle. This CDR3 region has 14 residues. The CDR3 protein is CASRLRQYQETQYF. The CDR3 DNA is TGTGCCAGCAGACTACGACAGTACCAAGAGACCCAGTACTTC.

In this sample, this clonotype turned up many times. The CDR3: CASYAGSEAFF. The CDR3 DNA reads TGCGCAAGCTATGCGGGATCTGAAGCTTTCTTT. The chain recombines TRBV5-1 with TRBJ1-1; no firm D call. Germline V gene sequence: CDR1 SGHRS, CDR2 YFSETQ. The CDR3 is made up of 11 amino acids.

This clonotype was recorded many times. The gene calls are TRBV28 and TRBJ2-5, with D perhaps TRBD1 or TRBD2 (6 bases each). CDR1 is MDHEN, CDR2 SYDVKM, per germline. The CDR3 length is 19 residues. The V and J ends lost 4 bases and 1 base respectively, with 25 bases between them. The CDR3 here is CASSSPTLWSGAFQETQYF. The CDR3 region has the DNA TGTGCCAGCAGTTCCCCGACGCTCTGGTCGGGGGCCTTCCAAGAGACCCAGTACTTC.

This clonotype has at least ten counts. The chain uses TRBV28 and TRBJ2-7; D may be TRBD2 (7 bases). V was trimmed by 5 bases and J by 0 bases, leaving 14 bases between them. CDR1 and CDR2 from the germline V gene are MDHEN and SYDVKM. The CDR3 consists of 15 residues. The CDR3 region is CASSIRGGSSYEQYF. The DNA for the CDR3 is TGTGCCAGCAGTATTAGGGGGGGGAGCTCCTACGAGCAGTACTTC.

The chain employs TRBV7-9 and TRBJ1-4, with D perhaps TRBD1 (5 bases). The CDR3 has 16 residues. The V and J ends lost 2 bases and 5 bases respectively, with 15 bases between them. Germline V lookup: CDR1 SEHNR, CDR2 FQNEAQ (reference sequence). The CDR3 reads CASSLYLGDRNEKLFF. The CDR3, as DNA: TGTGCCAGCAGCTTATACTTAGGGGACCGGAATGAAAAACTGTTTTTT. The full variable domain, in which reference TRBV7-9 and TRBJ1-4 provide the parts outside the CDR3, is DTGVSQNPRHKITKRGQNVTFRCDPISEHNRLYWYRQTLGQGPEFLTYFQNEAQLEKSRLLSDRFSAERPKGSFSTLEIQRTEQGDSAMYLCASSLYLGDRNEKLFFGSGTQLSVL.

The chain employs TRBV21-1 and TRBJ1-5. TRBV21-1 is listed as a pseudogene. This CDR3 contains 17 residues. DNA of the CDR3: TGTGCCAGCGGGAGGCAGGGAGAGAAAAATAGCAATCAGCCCCAGCATTTT. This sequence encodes CASGRQGEKNSNQPQHF.

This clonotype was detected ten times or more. The CDR3 sequence: CASSLAGGPSYEQYF. The CDR3 DNA is TGTGCCAGCAGTTTAGCGGGAGGCCCTTCCTACGAGCAGTACTTC. The genes are TRBV28 and TRBJ2-7, with TRBD2 identical over 8 bases. V was pared by 2 bases and J by 1 base, with 4 bases of the junction left unmatched. CDR3 size: 15 residues. Germline-derived CDR1 and CDR2 are MDHEN and SYDVKM.

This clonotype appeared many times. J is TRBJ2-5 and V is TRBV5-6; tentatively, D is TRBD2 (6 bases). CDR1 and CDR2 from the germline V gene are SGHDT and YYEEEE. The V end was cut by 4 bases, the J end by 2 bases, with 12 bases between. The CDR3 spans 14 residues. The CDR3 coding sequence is TGTGCCAGCAGCATCGGGACTTGGCAAGAGACCCAGTACTTC. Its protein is CASSIGTWQETQYF. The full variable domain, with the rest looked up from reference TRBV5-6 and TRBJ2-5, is DAGVTQSPTHLIKTRGQQVTLRCSPKSGHDTVSWYQQALGQGPQFIFQYYEEEERQRGNFPDRFSGHQFPNYSSELNVNALLLGDSALYLCASSIGTWQETQYFGPGTRLLVL.

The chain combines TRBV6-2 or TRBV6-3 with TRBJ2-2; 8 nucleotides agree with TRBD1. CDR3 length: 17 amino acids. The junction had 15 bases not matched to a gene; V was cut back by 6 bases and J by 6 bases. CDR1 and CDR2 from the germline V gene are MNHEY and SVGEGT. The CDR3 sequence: CASSPRQGLWGAGELFF. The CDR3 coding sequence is TGTGCCAGCAGCCCAAGACAGGGGTTATGGGGTGCCGGGGAGCTGTTTTTT.

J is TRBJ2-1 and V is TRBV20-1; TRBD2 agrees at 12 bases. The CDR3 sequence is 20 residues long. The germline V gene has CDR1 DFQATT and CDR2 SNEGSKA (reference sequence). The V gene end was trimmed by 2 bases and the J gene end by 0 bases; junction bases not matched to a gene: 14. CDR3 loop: CSARPQGLTSGGSSYNEQFF. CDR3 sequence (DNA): TGCAGTGCTAGACCCCAGGGGTTGACTAGCGGGGGAAGCTCCTACAATGAGCAGTTCTTC.

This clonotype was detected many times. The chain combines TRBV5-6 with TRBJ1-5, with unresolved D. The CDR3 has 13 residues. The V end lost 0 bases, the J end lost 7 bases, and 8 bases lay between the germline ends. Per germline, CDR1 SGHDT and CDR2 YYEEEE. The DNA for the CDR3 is TGTGCCAGCAGCTTGGGGGTTGGGCAGCCCCAGCATTTT. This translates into CASSLGVGQPQHF.

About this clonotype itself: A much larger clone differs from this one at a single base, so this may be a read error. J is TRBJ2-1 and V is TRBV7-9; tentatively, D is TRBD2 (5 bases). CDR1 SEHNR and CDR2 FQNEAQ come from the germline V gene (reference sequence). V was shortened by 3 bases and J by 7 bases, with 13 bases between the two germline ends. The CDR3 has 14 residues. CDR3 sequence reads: CASSLSGLGNEQFF. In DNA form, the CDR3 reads TGTGCCAGCAGCTTGTCGGGGTTGGGTAATGAGCAGTTCTTC. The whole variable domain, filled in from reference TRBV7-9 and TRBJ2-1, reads DTGVSQNPRHKITKRGQNVTFRCDPISEHNRLYWYRQTLGQGPEFLTYFQNEAQLEKSRLLSDRFSAERPKGSFSTLEIQRTEQGDSAMYLCASSLSGLGNEQFFGPGTRLTVL.

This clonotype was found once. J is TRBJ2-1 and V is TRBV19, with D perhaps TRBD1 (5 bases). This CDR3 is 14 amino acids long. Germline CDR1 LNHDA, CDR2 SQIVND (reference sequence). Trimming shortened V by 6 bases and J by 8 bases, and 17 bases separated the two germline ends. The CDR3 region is CASRGRDWRDEQFF. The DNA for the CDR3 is TGTGCCAGTAGGGGCAGGGATTGGCGCGATGAGCAGTTCTTC.

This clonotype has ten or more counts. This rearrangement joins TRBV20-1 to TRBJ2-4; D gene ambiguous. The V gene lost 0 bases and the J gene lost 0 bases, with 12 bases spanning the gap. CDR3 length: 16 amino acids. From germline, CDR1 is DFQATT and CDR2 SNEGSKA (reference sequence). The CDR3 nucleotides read TGCAGTGCTAGAGAGGGGATCATTCTAGCCAAAAACATTCAGTACTTC. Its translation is CSAREGIILAKNIQYF.

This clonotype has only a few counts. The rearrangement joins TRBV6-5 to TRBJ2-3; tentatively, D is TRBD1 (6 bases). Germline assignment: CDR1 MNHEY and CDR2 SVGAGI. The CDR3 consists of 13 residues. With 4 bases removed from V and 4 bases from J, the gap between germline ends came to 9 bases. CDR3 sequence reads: CASSLDRADTQYF. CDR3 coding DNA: TGTGCCAGCAGTTTGGACAGAGCAGATACGCAGTATTTT.